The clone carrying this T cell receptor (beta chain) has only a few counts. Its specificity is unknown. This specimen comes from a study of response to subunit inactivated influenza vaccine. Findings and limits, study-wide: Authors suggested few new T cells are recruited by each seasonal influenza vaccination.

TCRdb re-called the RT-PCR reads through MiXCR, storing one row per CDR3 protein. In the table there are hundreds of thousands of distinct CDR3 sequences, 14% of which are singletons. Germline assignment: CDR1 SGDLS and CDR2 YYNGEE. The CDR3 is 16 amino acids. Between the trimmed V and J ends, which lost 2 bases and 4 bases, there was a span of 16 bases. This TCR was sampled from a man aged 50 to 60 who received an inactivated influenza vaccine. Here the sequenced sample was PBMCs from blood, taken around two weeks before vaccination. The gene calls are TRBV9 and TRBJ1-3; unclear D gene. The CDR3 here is CASSVFAGFRGNTIYF. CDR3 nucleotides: TGTGCCAGCAGCGTTTTCGCGGGTTTTCGAGGAAACACCATATATTTT.